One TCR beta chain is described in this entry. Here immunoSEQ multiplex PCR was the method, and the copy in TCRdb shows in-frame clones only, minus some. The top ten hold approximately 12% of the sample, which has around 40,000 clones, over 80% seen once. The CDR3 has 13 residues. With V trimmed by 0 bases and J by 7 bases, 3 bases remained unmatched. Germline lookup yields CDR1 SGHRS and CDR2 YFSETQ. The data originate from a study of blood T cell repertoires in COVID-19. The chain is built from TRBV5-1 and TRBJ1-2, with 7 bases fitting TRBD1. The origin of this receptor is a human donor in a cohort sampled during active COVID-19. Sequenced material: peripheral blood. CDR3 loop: CASSLEGQLGYTF. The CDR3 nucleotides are TGCGCCAGCAGCTTGGAGGGACAGCTTGGCTACACCTTC.